One sample yielded the 17 T cell receptor beta chains listed below, sequenced in a study of Graves' ophthalmopathy and Graves' hyperthyroidism. Amplification targeted the TCR beta CDR3 regions, with RNA transcripts as the source material. HTBI-primed first-round RT-PCR preceded second-round multiplex PCR. TCRdb processed the multiplex PCR reads anew with MiXCR; each CDR3 protein has one entry. Among roughly 410,000 distinct CDR3 sequences listed, approximately 15% were seen once. Sequenced material: peripheral blood. These receptors all come from a woman aged 18-29 years with stable Graves' hyperthyroidism.

The chain uses TRBV6-1 and TRBJ2-7, with D perhaps matching TRBD1 or TRBD2 (7 bases each). The germline gives CDR1 MNHNS, CDR2 SASEGT. The CDR3 is made up of 15 amino acids. V lost 3 bases and J lost 7, with 19 bases in between. The CDR3 coding sequence is TGTGCCAGCAGTGATCGGGGGAGGGGGCGGGGGGAGCAGTACTTC. The encoded protein is CASSDRGRGRGEQYF.

This clonotype was seen many times. This rearrangement joins TRBV7-8 to TRBJ1-6, with 8 bases identical to TRBD1. CDR1 and CDR2 (germline): SGHVS, FQNEAQ. The CDR3 runs 16 residues. The ends lost 5 bases at V and 7 bases at J; junction bases unmatched: 10. In DNA, the CDR3 is TGTGCCAGCAGCCCGAGGGACAGGAGGGTCAATTCACCCCTCCACTTT. It codes for CASSPRDRRVNSPLHF.

This clonotype was counted at least ten times. This chain links TRBV6-1 with TRBJ1-6; TRBD1 agrees at 7 bases. The V gene end was trimmed by 5 bases and the J gene end by 7 bases; junction bases not matched to a gene: 5. The CDR3 covers 14 residues. Germline V CDR1 and CDR2: MNHNS, SASEGT. CDR3 nucleotides: TGTGCCAGCAGTAAGGTGACAGGGAATTCACCCCTCCACTTT. It yields the protein CASSKVTGNSPLHF.

The rearrangement joins TRBV12-3 or TRBV12-4 to TRBJ2-2; 10 bases are a match to TRBD2. V trimming: 1 base; J trimming: 7 bases; junction bases outside the gene matches: 9. This CDR3 region has 17 residues. The CDR3 coding sequence is TGTGCCAGCAGTTTAGGGTCTAGCGGGGGTGATGGCGGGGAGCTGTTTTTT. Translated, it gives CASSLGSSGGDGGELFF.

A remark on this clonotype: It may be a read error: a sequence one base away is much more abundant. The chain recombines TRBV7-2 with TRBJ1-6, with 9 bases identical to TRBD1. Germline V lookup: CDR1 SGHTA, CDR2 FQGNSA. This CDR3 has 15 residues. The CDR3 DNA reads as TGTGCCAGCAGCTTCCCCGGGACAGGGTATTCACCCCCCCACTTT. It codes for CASSFPGTGYSPPHF.

This clonotype came up many times. The chain combines TRBV6-5 with TRBJ1-3; D remains ambiguous. CDR3 length equals 17 residues. Germline CDR1 is MNHEY and CDR2 is SVGAGI. V was pared by 0 bases and J by 4 bases, with 16 bases between. The CDR3 sequence is CASSYSKVQALGNTIYF. DNA of the CDR3: TGTGCCAGCAGTTACTCGAAGGTCCAAGCTCTAGGAAACACCATATATTTT.

Ten or more counts support this clonotype. The rearrangement links TRBV12-3 or TRBV12-4 to TRBJ1-1; D not resolved. The CDR3 runs 13 residues. The ends were cut back, 6 bases at V and 5 bases at J, with 13 bases in the middle. CDR3 DNA: TGTGCCAGCAGCCTTGATCTGGGGACTGAAGCTTTCTTT. Translated: CASSLDLGTEAFF.

V is TRBV27 and J is TRBJ2-4, with 7 bases matching TRBD1. V lost 3 bases, J lost 0 bases, and 5 bases stayed unmatched. Germline CDR1 reads MNHEY; CDR2 reads SMNVEV (reference sequence). The CDR3 loop spans 16 amino acids. The chain's CDR3 is CASSFTGAAAKNIQYF. CDR3 nucleotide sequence: TGTGCCAGCAGTTTCACAGGGGCAGCAGCCAAAAACATTCAGTACTTC.

The chain couples TRBV20-1 to TRBJ2-7, with D hard to call. The length of the CDR3 is 14 residues. Germline V lookup: CDR1 DFQATT, CDR2 SNEGSKA (reference sequence). V lost 0 bases and J lost 3, with 12 bases in between. Here the CDR3 reads CSARDFASSYEQYF. Here the CDR3 DNA reads TGCAGTGCTAGAGATTTTGCCTCGAGCTACGAGCAGTACTTC.

The table lists this clonotype with many counts. J is TRBJ2-2 and V is TRBV7-8; TRBD1 matches at 10 bases. The CDR3 covers 17 residues. CDR1 SGHVS and CDR2 FQNEAQ come from the germline V gene. The J segment lost 0 bases and the V segment lost 5 bases, leaving 6 bases of the junction unmatched. The CDR3 sequence is CASSKDRGRPNTGELFF. The CDR3, as DNA: TGTGCCAGCAGCAAAGACAGGGGGCGCCCGAACACCGGGGAGCTGTTTTTT.

In its sample, this clonotype was seen many times. The rearrangement links TRBV7-9 to TRBJ1-1; unclear D gene. V was pared by 2 bases and J by 6 bases, with 7 bases between. CDR3 size: 12 residues. Germline V CDR1 and CDR2: SEHNR, FQNEAQ (reference sequence). Here the CDR3 reads CASSLRAAEAFF. As DNA, the CDR3 is TGTGCCAGCAGCTTAAGGGCAGCTGAAGCTTTCTTT.

There are many counts of this clonotype. The chain has TRBV12-3 or TRBV12-4 and TRBJ1-1, with a tentative D call TRBD1 (5 bases). The ends were cut back, 5 bases at V and 8 bases at J, with 15 bases in the middle. The CDR3 contains 13 residues. The CDR3 coding sequence is TGTGCCAGCAGTCCCTACAGGCCAGGGGAAGCTTTCTTT. This sequence encodes CASSPYRPGEAFF.

The V gene is TRBV6-1, the J gene TRBJ1-1; D remains ambiguous. Per the germline V gene, CDR1 is MNHNS and CDR2 is SASEGT. The length of the CDR3 is 15 residues. Trimming cost V 6 bases and J 1 base, with 15 bases left between them. CDR3: CASRGLAAANTEAFF. Here the CDR3 DNA reads TGTGCCAGCAGGGGGTTGGCGGCAGCGAACACTGAAGCTTTCTTT.

This clonotype was counted many times. This sequence joins TRBV6-5 and TRBJ1-6; 7 bases map to TRBD1. V lost 0 bases to trimming and J lost 9 bases; unmatched junction nucleotides: 5. Germline CDR1 reads MNHEY; CDR2 reads SVGAGI. The CDR3 sequence is 15 residues long. The CDR3 sequence: CASSYSGGGLSPLHF. The CDR3 DNA follows: TGTGCCAGCAGTTACTCGGGAGGGGGCCTTTCACCCCTCCACTTT.

This chain links TRBV12-3 or TRBV12-4 with TRBJ1-1; 10 bases are shared with TRBD1. V shed 5 bases, J shed 1 base, and the junction held 7 bases outside the gene matches. The CDR3 loop spans 16 amino acids. The CDR3 loop is CASSLWTGGSNTEAFF. As DNA, the CDR3 is TGTGCCAGCAGTCTGTGGACAGGGGGATCGAACACTGAAGCTTTCTTT.

The chain uses TRBV7-9 and TRBJ2-5; 10 positions match TRBD1. The trim removed 5 bases at V and 4 bases at J, leaving 7 bases unmatched. The CDR3 is 15 residues long. Germline V CDR1 and CDR2: SEHNR, FQNEAQ (reference sequence). The CDR3 loop reads CASSRGQGFLETQYF. DNA for the CDR3: TGTGCCAGCAGCCGGGGACAGGGGTTTTTAGAGACCCAGTACTTC.

This clonotype was counted many times. The V call is TRBV2, the J call TRBJ2-2; D uncertain. Looked up from germline, CDR1 is SNHLY and CDR2 is FYNNEI. The V end was cut by 6 bases, the J end by 6 bases, with 8 bases between. This CDR3 has 12 amino acids. For the CDR3, the DNA is TGTGCCAGCAGGAACCGGCCCGGGGAGCTGTTTTTT. The encoded protein is CASRNRPGELFF.